Each of the 26 T cell receptor beta chains below was sequenced from the same sample in a study of T cells in Graves' hyperthyroidism and ophthalmopathy. TCR beta CDR3 region amplification was performed from RNA transcripts. HTBI primers were the set used in a first-round RT-PCR of the TCR CDR3. TCRdb processed the multiplex PCR reads anew with MiXCR; each CDR3 protein has one entry. The sample lists about 290,000 distinct CDR3 sequences; approximately 15% were seen once. The sample consisted of blood. These receptors were obtained from a man aged 30 to 45 with Graves' hyperthyroidism.

This clonotype has ten or more counts. The chain combines TRBV18 with TRBJ2-3, with D maybe TRBD2 (6 bases). The CDR3 covers 16 residues. Between the trimmed V and J ends, which lost 5 bases and 4 bases, there was a span of 19 bases. Germline V CDR1 and CDR2: KGHSH, LQKENI. The CDR3: CASSEGGLAIADTQYF. As DNA, the CDR3 is TGTGCCAGCTCAGAAGGAGGGCTAGCGATCGCAGATACGCAGTATTTT.

This clonotype was counted ten times or more. The chain uses TRBV15 and TRBJ2-1; tentatively, D is TRBD2 (6 bases). CDR3 length equals 15 residues. V lost 6 bases to trimming and J lost 0 bases, with 12 bases between them. CDR1 is LNHNV and CDR2 is YYDKDF in the germline V gene (reference sequence). This CDR3 reads CATRGGLSSYNEQFF. The CDR3 region has the DNA TGTGCCACCAGGGGAGGTTTGAGCTCCTACAATGAGCAGTTCTTC.

The table lists this clonotype with many counts. The genes are TRBV9 and TRBJ2-3, with 10 bases aligning to TRBD2. Losses at the gene ends were 4 bases for V and 3 bases for J; bases not matched to a gene: 11. The CDR3 is 17 residues long. Germline V gene data show CDR1 as SGDLS and CDR2 as YYNGEE. This chain's CDR3 is CASSLGDSGRWTDTQYF. The CDR3 DNA is TGTGCCAGCAGCCTGGGGGATAGCGGGAGGTGGACAGATACGCAGTATTTT.

Regarding this clonotype: A much larger clone differs by one base, so this may be a read error. The chain has TRBV11-2 and TRBJ2-5, with 7 positions matching TRBD1. Germline V lookup: CDR1 SGHAT, CDR2 FQNNGV. CDR3 length: 14 amino acids. V lost 5 bases to trimming and J lost 6 bases; unmatched junction nucleotides: 9. The DNA of the CDR3 is TGTGCCAGCAGCCCCTTCGCGAGGGGGCAGACCCAGTACTTC. Protein: CASSPFARGQTQYF.

The genes are TRBV5-1 and TRBJ2-1, with 12 bases identical to TRBD2. V lost 3 bases, J lost 10 bases, and 11 bases stayed unmatched. The length of the CDR3 is 16 residues. CDR1 and CDR2 from the germline V gene are SGHRS and YFSETQ. The CDR3 nucleotides are TGCGCCAGCAGCTGGGGGTCTAGCGGGAGGGCAGACGAGCAGTTCTTC. Translating it yields CASSWGSSGRADEQFF.

This clonotype appeared many times. V gene TRBV5-1 combines with J gene TRBJ2-7, with D maybe TRBD2 (5 bases). Germline assignment: CDR1 SGHRS and CDR2 YFSETQ. This CDR3 spans 13 amino acids. Deletions cut 2 bases from V and 1 base from J, with 7 bases between. In DNA form, the CDR3 reads TGCGCCAGCAGCTTCCTAGCTTCCTACGAGCAGTACTTC. Amino acid sequence: CASSFLASYEQYF.

The chain carries TRBV20-1 and TRBJ2-3; TRBD2 agrees at 9 bases. V dropped 0 bases and J dropped 2; count of bases not matched to a gene: 6. The CDR3 spans 16 residues. Germline values: CDR1 DFQATT, CDR2 SNEGSKA (reference sequence). CDR3 bases: TGCAGTGCTAGAGATCCGGCTAGCGGGGCCACAGATACGCAGTATTTT. Translated, it gives CSARDPASGATDTQYF.

This clonotype has a count of ten or more. This chain connects TRBV7-3 to TRBJ1-6, with D possibly being TRBD1 (6 bases). The CDR3 is 13 amino acids. The V gene's germline CDR1 is SGHTA and CDR2 FQGTGA. Trimming took 8 bases from V and 8 from J, leaving 13 bases between them. The CDR3 sequence: CASGMDRYSPLHF. Written as DNA, the CDR3 is TGTGCCAGCGGCATGGACAGATATTCACCCCTCCACTTT.

This chain connects TRBV19 to TRBJ2-5, with a possible D match to TRBD2 (6 bases). CDR1 is LNHDA, CDR2 SQIVND, per germline (reference sequence). This CDR3 has 13 residues. V gave up 9 bases and J gave up 4 bases, with 15 bases separating them. The CDR3 sequence: CARCRDSGETQYF. CDR3 in DNA: TGTGCCAGGTGCCGGGACTCAGGAGAGACCCAGTACTTC. Together with reference TRBV19 and TRBJ2-5, the CDR3 gives the full variable domain: DGGITQSPKYLFRKEGQNVTLSCEQNLNHDAMYWYRQDPGQGLRLIYYSQIVNDFQKGDIAEGYSVSREKKESFPLTVTSAQKNPTAFYLCARCRDSGETQYFGPGTRLLVL.

V is TRBV6-2 or TRBV6-3 and J is TRBJ2-3; the match to TRBD2 covers 13 bases. Trimming took 5 bases from V and 1 from J; bases not matched to a gene: 9. CDR3 length equals 18 residues. CDR1 and CDR2 (germline): MNHEY, SVGEGT. The CDR3 loop is CASSPGLAGEGGTDTQYF. In nucleotides, the CDR3 is TGTGCCAGCAGTCCCGGACTAGCGGGAGAAGGAGGCACAGATACGCAGTATTTT.

The CDR3 loop reads CASSLYYSRNTGELFF. The CDR3 DNA sequence: TGTGCCAGCAGCTTGTACTACAGTCGTAACACCGGGGAGCTGTTTTTT. The chain carries TRBV5-5 and TRBJ2-2; unclear D gene. Germline V CDR1 and CDR2: SGHKS, YYEKEE (reference sequence). Trimming took 1 base from V and 2 from J, leaving 12 bases between them. The CDR3 covers 16 residues.

This clonotype was counted ten times or more. The J gene is TRBJ2-5, the V gene TRBV2, with 7 bases aligning to TRBD1. V dropped 6 bases and J dropped 5; count of bases not matched to a gene: 9. The CDR3 contains 14 residues. The germline gives CDR1 SNHLY, CDR2 FYNNEI. In DNA form, the CDR3 reads TGTGCCAGCAGGGAATCAGAGGGGGCTGAGACCCAGTACTTC. It codes for CASRESEGAETQYF.

This clonotype was observed a handful of times. This sequence joins TRBV7-9 and TRBJ2-3; D is unresolved. The CDR3 runs 13 residues. Germline V gene data show CDR1 as SEHNR and CDR2 as FQNEAQ (reference sequence). Trimming pared 2 bases from V and 5 bases from J, leaving 8 bases between. The CDR3 nucleotides are TGTGCCAGCAGCTTATTCGACGGAGATACGCAGTATTTT. This sequence encodes CASSLFDGDTQYF.

This sequence joins TRBV18 and TRBJ2-2; 9 bases are shared with TRBD1. Germline loops: CDR1 KGHSH, CDR2 LQKENI. With V trimmed by 3 bases and J by 4 bases, 6 bases remained unmatched. The CDR3 is 16 amino acids. The DNA of the CDR3 is TGTGCCAGCTCACCGCCGGGACAGGGACTCACCGGGGAGCTGTTTTTT. Amino acids: CASSPPGQGLTGELFF.

The chain links TRBV7-3 to TRBJ2-3; D gene uncertain. This CDR3 is 18 amino acids long. The V and J ends lost 7 bases and 4 bases respectively, with 27 bases between them. Per germline, CDR1 SGHTA and CDR2 FQGTGA. DNA of the CDR3: TGTGCCAGCATCCCCCCCCCGGCAACTCTTGCCACCGCAGATACGCAGTATTTT. Amino acid sequence: CASIPPPATLATADTQYF.

The chain joins TRBV30 to TRBJ2-5; no firm D call. The germline V gene has CDR1 GTSNPN and CDR2 SVGIG (reference sequence). Trimming pared 5 bases from V and 1 base from J, leaving 11 bases between. There are 13 residues in the CDR3. The CDR3 DNA reads as TGTGCCTGGGCGGTTGGGGTCCAAGAGACCCAGTACTTC. Its translation is CAWAVGVQETQYF.

The rearrangement links TRBV5-1 to TRBJ2-1, with D perhaps TRBD2 (6 bases). Between the trimmed V and J ends, which lost 4 bases and 8 bases, there was a span of 13 bases. The germline gives CDR1 SGHRS, CDR2 YFSETQ. CDR3 length equals 13 residues. The CDR3 DNA is TGCGCCAGCAGCCCCAGGGACTCCTATGAGCAGTTCTTC. Amino acid sequence: CASSPRDSYEQFF.

The chain is built from TRBV7-9 and TRBJ2-7, with 8 bases that match TRBD2. V trimming: 6 bases; J trimming: 8 bases; junction bases outside the gene matches: 9. The CDR3 contains 13 residues. CDR1 is SEHNR and CDR2 is FQNEAQ in the germline V gene (reference sequence). The CDR3 is CASSLGGVGKQYF. In DNA, the CDR3 is TGTGCCAGCAGTCTCGGGGGGGTGGGGAAGCAGTACTTC.

This chain joins TRBV6-1 and TRBJ1-1; 11 bases map to TRBD1. Losses at the gene ends were 6 bases for V and 3 bases for J; bases not matched to a gene: 6. Germline loops: CDR1 MNHNS, CDR2 SASEGT. The CDR3 extends over 15 amino acids. The CDR3 spells CASRWTGGLDTEAFF. CDR3 bases: TGTGCCAGCAGATGGACAGGGGGCTTGGACACTGAAGCTTTCTTT.

This clonotype occurred many times. The V call is TRBV2, the J call TRBJ1-2; the match to TRBD1 covers 10 bases. The CDR3 loop spans 16 amino acids. V gave up 6 bases and J gave up 8 bases; unmatched junction bases: 15. Germline V gene lookup returns CDR1 SNHLY and CDR2 FYNNEI. CDR3 bases: TGTGCCAGCAGCGCTACCCGACAGGGGGCGGCGGAAGGCTACACCTTC. Amino acid sequence: CASSATRQGAAEGYTF.

This chain uses TRBV5-4 with TRBJ1-5; possible D gene TRBD1, 6 bases. Per germline, CDR1 SGHNT and CDR2 YYREEE (reference sequence). The CDR3 has 15 amino acids. V lost 2 bases, J lost 5 bases, and 14 bases lay in between. The CDR3 DNA sequence: TGTGCCAGCAGCTTTCAAGAGACAGGTGATCAGCCCCAGCATTTT. Translation gives CASSFQETGDQPQHF. The full variable domain, rest sourced from reference TRBV5-4 and TRBJ1-5, is ETGVTQSPTHLIKTRGQQVTLRCSSQSGHNTVSWYQQALGQGPQFIFQYYREEENGRGNFPPRFSGLQFPNYSSELNVNALELDDSALYLCASSFQETGDQPQHFGDGTRLSIL.

This clonotype turned up a few times. The chain recombines TRBV5-1 with TRBJ2-3; 10 positions match TRBD1. The CDR3 runs to 16 residues. Germline CDR1 is SGHRS and CDR2 is YFSETQ. V gave up 2 bases and J gave up 2 bases; unmatched junction bases: 5. CDR3 protein: CASSFEGQGSTDTQYF. The CDR3 nucleotides are TGCGCCAGCAGCTTTGAGGGACAGGGGTCCACAGATACGCAGTATTTT.

Many counts were recorded for this clonotype. The CDR3 loop is CASSPGAASGNIYEQYF. The CDR3 DNA reads TGTGCCAGCAGCCCCGGGGCCGCTAGCGGGAATATCTACGAGCAGTACTTC. The J gene is TRBJ2-7, the V gene TRBV7-3; 9 bases fit TRBD2. J was trimmed by 3 bases and V by 5 bases; bases with no gene match: 14. The CDR3 is 17 residues long. Germline loops: CDR1 SGHTA, CDR2 FQGTGA.

The chain couples TRBV3-1 to TRBJ2-7; the match to TRBD2 covers 7 bases. The CDR3 loop spans 12 amino acids. The germline V gene has CDR1 LGHDT and CDR2 YNNKEL (reference sequence). The junction had 3 bases not matched to a gene; V was cut back by 4 bases and J by 6 bases. CDR3 sequence (DNA): TGTGCCAGCAGCCGGACTAGATCCGAGCAGTACTTC. It specifies CASSRTRSEQYF.

This clonotype was seen at least ten times. CDR3 sequence reads: CASRRDRGHEQYF. The CDR3 DNA sequence: TGTGCCAGCAGAAGAGACAGGGGCCACGAGCAGTACTTC. V usage is TRBV2 and J usage is TRBJ2-7; TRBD1 agrees at 8 bases. The CDR3 extends over 13 amino acids. Germline CDR1 reads SNHLY; CDR2 reads FYNNEI. The J segment lost 5 bases and the V segment lost 6 bases, leaving 6 bases of the junction unmatched.

There are many counts of this clonotype. The chain couples TRBV6-1 to TRBJ2-2; TRBD1 or TRBD2 may be the D gene (5 bases each). V was clipped by 5 bases and J by 5 bases, with 18 bases between them. The CDR3 spans 16 residues. The germline V gene has CDR1 MNHNS and CDR2 SASEGT. As DNA, the CDR3 is TGTGCCAGCAGTTATTTGGCAGGGAGTCTTACCGGGGAGCTGTTTTTT. Translated, it gives CASSYLAGSLTGELFF.